Given below is one TCR beta chain in context. Using the 5' RACE reads, TCRdb records one entry per CDR3 protein without DNA. This sample's table has about 400,000 distinct CDR3 sequences. Germline values: CDR1 DFQATT, CDR2 SNEGSKA (reference sequence). The CDR3 runs to 17 residues. The sample is drawn from a study of T cells expressing NK-cell markers. Input material: blood T cells: a sorted CD56 or NKG2C T cell subset, CD4+ or CD8+ T cells, or bulk PBMC T cells (not recorded which). The chain joins TRBV20-1 to TRBJ2-1; without DNA, the TCRdb call of TRBD2 cannot be checked. The clonotype originates from a woman between 45 and 65 years old in good health. The CDR3 here is CSARGRPGGGTYNEQFF.